This T cell receptor (beta chain) derives from a study of blood T cells in healthy people across ages. A second PCR, run for about 7 to 11 cycles, used a sample-barcoded 5' primer plus a J-beta primer mix. TCRdb reprocessed the 5' RACE reads with MiXCR, giving one entry per CDR3 protein. The sample contains roughly 1 million distinct CDR3 sequences, around 25% of which appear only once. Germline V gene sequence: CDR1 SNHLY, CDR2 FYNNEI. CDR3 length equals 12 residues. Trimming took off 3 bases at V and 7 bases at J, with 4 bases between the two ends. This clonotype has at least ten counts. These same records also appear under a second study, on T cells of mothers and their children. As that study records: Over 8 million TCR beta CDR3 reads were obtained from each mother, and roughly 3 million from each child.

The chain joins TRBV2 to TRBJ1-6; no definite D call. The TCR originated in a girl under 10 years old in good health. The sample comprised blood. CDR3 in DNA: TGTGCCAGCAGTGATCCCAATTCACCCCTCCACTTT. Translation gives CASSDPNSPLHF.